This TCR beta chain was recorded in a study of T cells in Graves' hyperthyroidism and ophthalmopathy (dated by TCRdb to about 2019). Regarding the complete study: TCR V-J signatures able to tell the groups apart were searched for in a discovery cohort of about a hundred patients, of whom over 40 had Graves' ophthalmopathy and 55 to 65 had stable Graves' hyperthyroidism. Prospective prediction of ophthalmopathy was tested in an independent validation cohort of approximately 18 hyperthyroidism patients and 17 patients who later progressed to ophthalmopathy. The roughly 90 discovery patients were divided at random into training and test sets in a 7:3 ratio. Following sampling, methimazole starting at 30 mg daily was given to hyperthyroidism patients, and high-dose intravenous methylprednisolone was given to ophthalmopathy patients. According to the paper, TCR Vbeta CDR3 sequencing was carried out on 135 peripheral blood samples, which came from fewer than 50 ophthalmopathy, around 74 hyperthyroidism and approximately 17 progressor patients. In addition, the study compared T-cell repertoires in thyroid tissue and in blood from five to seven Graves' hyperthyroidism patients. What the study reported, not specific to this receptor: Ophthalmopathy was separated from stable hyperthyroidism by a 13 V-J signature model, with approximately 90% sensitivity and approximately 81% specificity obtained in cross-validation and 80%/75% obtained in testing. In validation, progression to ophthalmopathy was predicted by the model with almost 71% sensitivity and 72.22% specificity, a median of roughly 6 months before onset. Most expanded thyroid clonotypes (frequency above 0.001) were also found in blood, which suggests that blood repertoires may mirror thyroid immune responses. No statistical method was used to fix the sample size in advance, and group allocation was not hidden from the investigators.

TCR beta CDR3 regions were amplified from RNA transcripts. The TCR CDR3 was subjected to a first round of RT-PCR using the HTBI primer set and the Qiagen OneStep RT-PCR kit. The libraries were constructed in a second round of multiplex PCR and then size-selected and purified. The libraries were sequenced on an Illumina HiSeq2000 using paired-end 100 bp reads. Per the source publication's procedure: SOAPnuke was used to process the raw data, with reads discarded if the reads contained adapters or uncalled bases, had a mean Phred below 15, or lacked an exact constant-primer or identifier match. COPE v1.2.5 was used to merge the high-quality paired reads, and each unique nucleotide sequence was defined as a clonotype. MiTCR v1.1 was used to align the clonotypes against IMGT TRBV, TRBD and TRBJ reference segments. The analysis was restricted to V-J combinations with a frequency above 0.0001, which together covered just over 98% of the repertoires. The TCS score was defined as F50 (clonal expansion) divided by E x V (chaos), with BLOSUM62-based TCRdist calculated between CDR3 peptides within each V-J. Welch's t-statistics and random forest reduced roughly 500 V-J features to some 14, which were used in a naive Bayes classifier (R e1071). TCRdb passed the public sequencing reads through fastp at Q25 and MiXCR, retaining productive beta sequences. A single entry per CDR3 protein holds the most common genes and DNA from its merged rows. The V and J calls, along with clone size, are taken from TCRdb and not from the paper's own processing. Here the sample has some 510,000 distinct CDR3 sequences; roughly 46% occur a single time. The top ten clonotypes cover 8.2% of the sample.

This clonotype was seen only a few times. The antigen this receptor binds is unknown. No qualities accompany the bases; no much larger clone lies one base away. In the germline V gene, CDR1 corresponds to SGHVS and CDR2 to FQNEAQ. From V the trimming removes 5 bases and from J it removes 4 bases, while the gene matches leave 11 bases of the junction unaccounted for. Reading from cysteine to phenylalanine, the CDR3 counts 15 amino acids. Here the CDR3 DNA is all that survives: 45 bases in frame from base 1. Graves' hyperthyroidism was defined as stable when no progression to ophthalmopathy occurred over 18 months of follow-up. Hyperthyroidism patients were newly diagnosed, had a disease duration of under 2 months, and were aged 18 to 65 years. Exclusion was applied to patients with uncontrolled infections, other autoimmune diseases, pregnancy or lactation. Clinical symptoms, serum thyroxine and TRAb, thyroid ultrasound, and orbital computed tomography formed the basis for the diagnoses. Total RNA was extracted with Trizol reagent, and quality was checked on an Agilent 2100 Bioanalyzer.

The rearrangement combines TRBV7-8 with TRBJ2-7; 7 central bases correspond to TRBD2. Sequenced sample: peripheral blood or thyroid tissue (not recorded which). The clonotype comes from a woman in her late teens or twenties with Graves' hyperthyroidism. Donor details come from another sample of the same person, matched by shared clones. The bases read TGTGCCAGCAGCCAAGATCGAGAGCGGGATTACGAGCAGTACTTC. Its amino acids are CASSQDRERDYEQYF.